A single T cell receptor (beta chain) is shown here with its context. The target antigen is unknown. This sample was taken from a study of T cell responses to AZD1222 COVID-19 vaccine. Study-level findings and limits: Clonal diversity was possibly underestimated; the donors were predominantly white British and more often female.

Trimming removed 3 bases at V and 5 bases at J, with 11 bases between. The CDR3 loop spans 14 amino acids. Germline-derived CDR1 and CDR2 are SGDLS and YYNGEE. The repertoire was sequenced with immunoSEQ multiplex PCR; TCRdb's copy has only in-frame clones and lacks some. The sample lists approximately 150,000 clones; around 95% were seen once. This TCR derives from an adult in good health. This chain uses TRBV9 with TRBJ2-2; unclear D gene. Sample: peripheral blood, taken on day 0 of AZD1222 vaccination. CDR3 loop: CASSGQAWTGELFF. CDR3 in DNA: TGTGCCAGCAGCGGTCAGGCGTGGACCGGGGAGCTGTTTTTT. Drawing the rest from reference TRBV9 and TRBJ2-2, the complete variable domain is DSGVTQTPKHLITATGQRVTLRCSPRSGDLSVYWYQQSLDQGLQFLIQYYNGEERAKGNILERFSAQQFPDLHSELNLSSLELGDSALYFCASSGQAWTGELFFGEGSRLTVL.